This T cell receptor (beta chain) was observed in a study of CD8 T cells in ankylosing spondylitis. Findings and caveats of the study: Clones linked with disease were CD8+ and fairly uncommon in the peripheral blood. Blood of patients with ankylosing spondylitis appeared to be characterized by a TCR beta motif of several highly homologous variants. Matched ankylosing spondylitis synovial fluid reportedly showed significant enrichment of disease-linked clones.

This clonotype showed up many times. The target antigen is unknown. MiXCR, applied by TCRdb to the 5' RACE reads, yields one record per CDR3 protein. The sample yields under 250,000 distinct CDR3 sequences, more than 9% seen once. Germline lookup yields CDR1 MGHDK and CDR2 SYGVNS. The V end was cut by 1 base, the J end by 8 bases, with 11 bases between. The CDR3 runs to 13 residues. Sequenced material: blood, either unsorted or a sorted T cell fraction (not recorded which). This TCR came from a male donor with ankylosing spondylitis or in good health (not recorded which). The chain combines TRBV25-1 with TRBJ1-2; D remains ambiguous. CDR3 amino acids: CASSESPEGGYTF. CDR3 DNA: TGTGCCAGCAGTGAATCCCCCGAGGGAGGCTACACCTTC.